These 21 T cell receptor beta chains were sequenced from one sample in a study of cytomegalovirus exposure and HLA in healthy donors. The PCR was carried out with 60 Vbeta primers and 13 Jbeta primers. The method was immunoSEQ multiplex PCR; TCRdb's version includes in-frame clones alone and lacks a portion of them. The listing contains tens of thousands of clones. Source material: PBMCs. The source of these receptors is a male donor in good health and CMV-seropositive.

The genes are TRBV4-2 and TRBJ2-7, with D possibly TRBD1 on 6 matching bases. The V gene lost 1 base and the J gene lost 0 bases, with 10 bases spanning the gap. CDR3 size: 15 residues. Germline CDR1 and CDR2: LGHNA and YNFKEQ. CDR3 bases: TGTGCCAGCAGCCAAGCCGGACAGTCCTCCTACGAGCAGTACTTC. It translates to CASSQAGQSSYEQYF.

The chain has TRBV2 and TRBJ1-2; 9 nucleotides agree with TRBD1. This CDR3 has 14 amino acids. Per germline, CDR1 SNHLY and CDR2 FYNNEI. J was trimmed by 7 bases and V by 5 bases; bases with no gene match: 8. CDR3 residues: CASSNIQGAGGYTF. CDR3 in DNA: TGTGCCAGCAGTAACATACAGGGGGCCGGTGGCTACACCTTC. Looking up the rest from reference TRBV2 and TRBJ1-2 gives the full variable domain: EPEVTQTPSHQVTQMGQEVILRCVPISNHLYFYWYRQILGQKVEFLVSFYNNEISEKSEIFDDQFSVERPDGSNFTLKIRSTKLEDSAMYFCASSNIQGAGGYTFGSGTRLTVV.

CDR3 in DNA: TGTGCCAGCAGGCAGGACAGGGGATACGCTGAAGCTTTCTTT. Translating it yields CASRQDRGYAEAFF. The chain carries TRBV6-4 and TRBJ1-1; 9 nucleotides align to TRBD1. The CDR3 spans 14 residues. CDR1 is MRHNA and CDR2 is SNTAGT in the germline V gene. V dropped 6 bases and J dropped 6; count of bases not matched to a gene: 8.

The chain employs TRBV6-1 and TRBJ1-1; perhaps TRBD1 as D (6 bases). The CDR3 contains 13 residues. The V and J ends lost 5 bases and 5 bases respectively, with 12 bases between them. CDR1 is MNHNS and CDR2 is SASEGT in the germline V gene. The CDR3 bases are TGTGCCAGCAGTAGTCAGGGGTCGACTGAAGCTTTCTTT. The encoded protein is CASSSQGSTEAFF.

The genes are TRBV6-5 and TRBJ2-5, with 11 bases matching TRBD2. Germline CDR1 reads MNHEY; CDR2 reads SVGAGI. The CDR3 spans 13 residues. Trimming cost V 6 bases and J 5 bases; bases outside gene matches: 2. The CDR3 nucleotides read TGTGCCAGCAGACTAGCGGGGGAGGAGACCCAGTACTTC. Translating it yields CASRLAGEETQYF.

The rearrangement joins TRBV6-1 to TRBJ1-5; the match to TRBD1 covers 9 bases. CDR1 and CDR2 from the germline V gene are MNHNS and SASEGT. Germline trimming cut 8 bases from V and 0 bases from J; bases unmatched to any gene: 5. The CDR3 length is 15 residues. In DNA form, the CDR3 reads TGTGCCAGCGATAGGACAGGGGTTAGCAATCAGCCCCAGCATTTT. This sequence encodes CASDRTGVSNQPQHF.

The genes are TRBV5-4 and TRBJ2-1; D is unresolved. Trimming removed 1 base at V and 1 base at J, with 6 bases between. Germline V gene data show CDR1 as SGHNT and CDR2 as YYREEE (reference sequence). The CDR3 is 14 amino acids. CDR3 nucleotides: TGTGCCAGCAGCTTGTCCGGTTCCTACAATGAGCAGTTCTTC. It encodes CASSLSGSYNEQFF.

The CDR3 DNA reads TGTGCCAGCAGCCAAGAGGGAGCGGAGAAGCCCCAGCATTTT. Residues: CASSQEGAEKPQHF. The genes are TRBV4-2 and TRBJ1-5; D gene unclear. Germline assignment: CDR1 LGHNA and CDR2 YNFKEQ. The V and J ends lost 0 bases and 8 bases respectively, with 11 bases between them. The CDR3 length is 14 residues.

CDR3 residues: CASSTLTGGVSPLHF. CDR3 nucleotides: TGTGCCAGCAGCACCCTGACAGGGGGTGTATCACCCCTCCACTTT. This chain connects TRBV5-4 to TRBJ1-6; 9 positions agree with TRBD1. The CDR3 runs to 15 residues. The germline V gene has CDR1 SGHNT and CDR2 YYREEE (reference sequence). Losses at the gene ends were 4 bases for V and 10 bases for J; bases not matched to a gene: 9.

The chain uses TRBV2 and TRBJ2-1; no definite D call. The V end lost 5 bases, the J end lost 5 bases, and 4 bases lay between the germline ends. The CDR3 runs 11 residues. Germline V lookup: CDR1 SNHLY, CDR2 FYNNEI. The CDR3 DNA sequence: TGTGCCAGCAGTTACAACAATGAGCAGTTCTTC. This translates into CASSYNNEQFF.

The rearrangement joins TRBV10-3 to TRBJ1-1; D is unclear. V lost 5 bases to trimming and J lost 3 bases, with 13 bases between them. The germline V gene has CDR1 ENHRY and CDR2 SYGVKD. This CDR3 spans 14 amino acids. The CDR3: CAISRISGDTEAFF. The DNA for the CDR3 is TGTGCCATCAGTAGAATTAGCGGGGACACTGAAGCTTTCTTT.

This CDR3 reads CASSEITGYQPQHF. The CDR3 nucleotides are TGTGCCAGCAGTGAAATAACAGGCTACCAGCCCCAGCATTTT. The chain recombines TRBV6-1 with TRBJ1-5; D possibly corresponds to TRBD1 (5 bases). The CDR3 loop spans 14 amino acids. V gave up 2 bases and J gave up 7 bases, with 12 bases separating them. Germline loops: CDR1 MNHNS, CDR2 SASEGT.

The CDR3 nucleotides read TGTGCCAGCAGTTACTCAGGGGGCGCTGCGTACGAGCAGTACTTC. It specifies CASSYSGGAAYEQYF. J is TRBJ2-5 and V is TRBV6-5, with 7 nucleotides matching TRBD1. The better agreement between TRBJ2-7 and the DNA end casts doubt on the J call. The CDR3 runs 15 residues. Germline values: CDR1 MNHEY, CDR2 SVGAGI.

The chain links TRBV7-2 to TRBJ2-5; tentative D call: TRBD1 (7 bases). Trimming took off 5 bases at V and 3 bases at J, with 19 bases between the two ends. Germline assignment: CDR1 SGHTA and CDR2 FQGNSA. The CDR3 has 16 residues. The CDR3 region is CASSQRRGQREETQYF. The CDR3 region has the DNA TGTGCCAGCAGCCAAAGGAGGGGACAGAGAGAAGAGACCCAGTACTTC.

V gene TRBV27 combines with J gene TRBJ1-2; D call uncertain. Germline loops: CDR1 MNHEY, CDR2 SMNVEV (reference sequence). The CDR3 totals 12 residues. V lost 3 bases and J lost 8, with 10 bases in between. The CDR3 is CASSLSGSGYTF. The CDR3 DNA follows: TGTGCCAGCAGTTTGTCAGGCTCCGGCTACACCTTC.

This chain uses TRBV4-3 with TRBJ2-5; no definite D call. V lost 0 bases, J lost 5 bases, and 7 bases lay in between. The CDR3 is made up of 13 amino acids. Germline-derived CDR1 and CDR2 are LGHNA and YSLEER. The CDR3: CASSQDIEETQYF. The CDR3 region has the DNA TGCGCCAGCAGCCAAGATATTGAGGAGACCCAGTACTTC.

This rearrangement joins TRBV29-1 to TRBJ2-7; maybe TRBD2 (6 bases). The CDR3 consists of 12 residues. V lost 1 base, J lost 9 bases, and 13 bases lay in between. CDR1 and CDR2 (germline): SQVTM, ANQGSEA. The CDR3 DNA reads TGCAGCGTTGAAGTGCGGGGTGGCGGGCAGTACTTC. It codes for CSVEVRGGGQYF.

V gene TRBV11-3 combines with J gene TRBJ2-3; TRBD1 matches at 8 bases. Germline assignment: CDR1 SGHNT and CDR2 YENEEA. The CDR3 is 14 residues long. V was pared by 5 bases and J by 1 base, with 2 bases of the junction left unmatched. The CDR3 DNA is TGTGCCAGCAGCAAGGGACAGGGCACAGATACGCAGTATTTT. Translating gives CASSKGQGTDTQYF.

The chain links TRBV27 to TRBJ2-7; possible D gene TRBD2, 5 bases. Trimming shortened V by 5 bases and J by 5 bases, and 16 bases separated the two germline ends. The CDR3 extends over 14 amino acids. Germline CDR1 reads MNHEY; CDR2 reads SMNVEV (reference sequence). CDR3 DNA sequence: TGTGCCAGCAGTCCCCTTGGGAGCGGTCACGAGCAGTACTTC. Protein: CASSPLGSGHEQYF.

This rearrangement joins TRBV5-1 to TRBJ1-1; TRBD1 might be the D (5 bases). This CDR3 comprises 13 residues. Trimming cost V 1 base and J 4 bases, with 8 bases left between them. Germline values: CDR1 SGHRS, CDR2 YFSETQ. In DNA, the CDR3 is TGCGCCAGCAGCTTGCAGGGAACCACTGAAGCTTTCTTT. Translation gives CASSLQGTTEAFF.

The chain is built from TRBV18 and TRBJ2-7; 8 nucleotides align to TRBD2. The germline V gene has CDR1 KGHSH and CDR2 LQKENI. Trimming at V came to 0 bases and at J to 2 bases, leaving 6 bases not matched to a gene. The CDR3 contains 16 residues. CDR3 amino acids: CASSPPSSGITYEQYF. Written as DNA, the CDR3 is TGTGCCAGCTCACCACCGAGTAGCGGGATCACCTACGAGCAGTACTTC.